This T cell receptor beta chain was captured by sequencing in a study of CD8+ T cells in alopecia areata. To note about this clone: Its antigen is still unknown.

Notes on the study in general: More clonal than normal scalp was lesional scalp, particularly alopecia totalis/universalis.

Following extraction, RNA underwent reverse transcription to cDNA, which served as the sequencing template. Here immunoSEQ multiplex PCR was the method, and the copy in TCRdb shows in-frame clones only, minus some. The repertoire includes roughly 150,000 clones, around 60% of them detected once, and roughly 6.7% sits in the top ten. This CDR3 contains 11 residues. Germline CDR1 is GTSNPN and CDR2 is SVGIG (reference sequence). The germline V and J ends were trimmed by 6 bases and 6 bases, with 10 bases remaining between them. The chain employs TRBV30 and TRBJ2-3, with D perhaps matching TRBD2 (5 bases). The source was CD4+ T cells sorted from blood, collected at week 0. The TCR was taken from a human donor with alopecia areata. CDR3 region: CACGVADTQYF. The CDR3, as DNA: TGTGCCTGCGGGGTGGCGGATACGCAGTATTTT.